This T cell receptor beta chain was captured by sequencing in a study of identical twins. Study-level points and caveats: Beta out-of-frame sequences showed weaker excess twin sharing.

The CDR3 is 15 residues long. Germline loops: CDR1 MNHNS, CDR2 SASEGT. V dropped 6 bases and J dropped 1; count of bases not matched to a gene: 5. The cDNA had a unique molecular identifier and a template-switch universal primer site. TCRdb called the 5' RACE reads again in MiXCR, with one record for every CDR3 protein. This sample has more than 400,000 distinct CDR3 sequences, with approximately 14% found just once. A remark on this clonotype: What it binds is unknown.

Only healthy Caucasians were enrolled as donors. These records were also assigned to another study, of yellow fever vaccine responses in identical twins. That work adds: Twins' vaccine T cell responses reportedly seemed partly convergent and partly personalized.

The sequenced sample consisted of CD4+ T cells sorted from blood. This TCR was recovered from a woman aged 18 to 35 in good health. The chain combines TRBV6-1 with TRBJ2-3, with TRBD2 matching over 9 bases. CDR3 coding DNA: TGTGCCAGCAGCTGGAGGACTAGCGGCACAGATACGCAGTATTTT. This translates into CASSWRTSGTDTQYF.